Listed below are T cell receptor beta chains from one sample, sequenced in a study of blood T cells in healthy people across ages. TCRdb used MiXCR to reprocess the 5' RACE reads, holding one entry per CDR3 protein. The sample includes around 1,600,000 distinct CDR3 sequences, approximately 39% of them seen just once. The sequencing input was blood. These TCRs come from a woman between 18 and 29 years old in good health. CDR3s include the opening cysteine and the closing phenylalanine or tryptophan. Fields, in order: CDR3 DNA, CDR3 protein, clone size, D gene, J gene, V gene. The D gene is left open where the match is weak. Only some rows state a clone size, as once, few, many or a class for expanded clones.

CDR3 DNA: TGTGCCAGCAGCGATACTTACGGGTCCTCGAGGACCGGGGAGCTGTTTTTT
CDR3 protein: CASSDTYGSSRTGELFF
clone size: -
D gene: -
J gene: TRBJ2-2
V gene: TRBV27

CDR3 DNA: TGCAGTGCTAGCCAGACAGTGTCCTATGGCTACACCTTC
CDR3 protein: CSASQTVSYGYTF
clone size: -
D gene: -
J gene: TRBJ1-2
V gene: TRBV20-1

CDR3 DNA: TGTGCCAGCAGTGAGGGTTTCATGAACACTGAAGCTTTCTTT
CDR3 protein: CASSEGFMNTEAFF
clone size: -
D gene: -
J gene: TRBJ1-1
V gene: TRBV6-2/TRBV6-3

CDR3 DNA: TGTGCCAGCATTTCAAGCGGGGGGACCTACAATGAGCAGTTCTTC
CDR3 protein: CASISSGGTYNEQFF
clone size: -
D gene: TRBD2
J gene: TRBJ2-1
V gene: TRBV6-2/TRBV6-3

CDR3 DNA: TGTGCCACCAGCAGAGATCGGGAGGGGTCCCTATATGGCTACACCTTC
CDR3 protein: CATSRDREGSLYGYTF
clone size: few
D gene: -
J gene: TRBJ1-2
V gene: TRBV15

CDR3 DNA: TGTGCCAGCAGTTCCCAGTCTAGGATAGTCAATGAGCAGTTCTTC
CDR3 protein: CASSSQSRIVNEQFF
clone size: few
D gene: -
J gene: TRBJ2-1
V gene: TRBV6-5

CDR3 DNA: TGTGCCAGCAGTTCCCCGGGGGGGGGTGGAGCTTTCTTT
CDR3 protein: CASSSPGGGGAFF
clone size: -
D gene: -
J gene: TRBJ1-1
V gene: TRBV7-2

CDR3 DNA: TGTGCCAGCAGCCGCAATTCCGGGGAGCTGTTTTTT
CDR3 protein: CASSRNSGELFF
clone size: -
D gene: -
J gene: TRBJ2-2
V gene: TRBV9

CDR3 DNA: TGTGCCAGCAGTTACGGATCGGGGGATACTGCCTATGGCTACACCTTC
CDR3 protein: CASSYGSGDTAYGYTF
clone size: -
D gene: -
J gene: TRBJ1-2
V gene: TRBV6-2/TRBV6-3

CDR3 DNA: TGTGCCAGCAGACGAACTAGCGGGAGGGTGGAGACCCAGTACTTC
CDR3 protein: CASRRTSGRVETQYF
clone size: once
D gene: TRBD2
J gene: TRBJ2-5
V gene: TRBV28

CDR3 DNA: TGCGCCAGCAGCCAAGGTTCCGGGATAACGAACACTGAAGCTTTCTTT
CDR3 protein: CASSQGSGITNTEAFF
clone size: once
D gene: -
J gene: TRBJ1-1
V gene: TRBV4-1

CDR3 DNA: TGCGCCAGCAGCAGAACCGGGACTAGCAGGACGAGCTCCTACAATGAGCAGTTCTTC
CDR3 protein: CASSRTGTSRTSSYNEQFF
clone size: -
D gene: TRBD2
J gene: TRBJ2-1
V gene: TRBV5-1

CDR3 DNA: TGCGCCAGCAGCCAAGATGGGACTAGCGGGAGCGTAACAAAAAACATTCAGTACTTC
CDR3 protein: CASSQDGTSGSVTKNIQYF
clone size: -
D gene: TRBD2
J gene: TRBJ2-4
V gene: TRBV4-3

CDR3 DNA: TGTGCCAGCACCTCACAGGGGGCCCTCAACACTGAAGCTTTCTTT
CDR3 protein: CASTSQGALNTEAFF
clone size: -
D gene: TRBD1
J gene: TRBJ1-1
V gene: TRBV12-3/TRBV12-4

CDR3 DNA: TGTGCCAGCAGCTTGCCCTGGACAGGTCCATTGGATACGCAGTATTTT
CDR3 protein: CASSLPWTGPLDTQYF
clone size: -
D gene: TRBD1
J gene: TRBJ2-3
V gene: TRBV7-9

CDR3 DNA: TGCGCCAGCAGCCGGACGGCGGACACTGAAGCTTTCTTT
CDR3 protein: CASSRTADTEAFF
clone size: -
D gene: -
J gene: TRBJ1-1
V gene: TRBV5-1

CDR3 DNA: TGCAGTGACTTAGCGGGGGTCTCCTACAATGAGCAGTTCTTC
CDR3 protein: CSDLAGVSYNEQFF
clone size: -
D gene: TRBD2
J gene: TRBJ2-1
V gene: TRBV20-1

CDR3 DNA: TGTGCCAGCAGTTCGGGACAGGGGGATGGAAAACTGTTTTTT
CDR3 protein: CASSSGQGDGKLFF
clone size: few
D gene: TRBD1
J gene: TRBJ1-4
V gene: TRBV12-3/TRBV12-4

CDR3 DNA: TGCAGCGTTGAGGTGCCAGGAAGGGAGCAGTACTTC
CDR3 protein: CSVEVPGREQYF
clone size: -
D gene: -
J gene: TRBJ2-7
V gene: TRBV29-1

CDR3 DNA: TGCAGCGTTGGGCCCGGGACCACCAATGAGCAGTTCTTC
CDR3 protein: CSVGPGTTNEQFF
clone size: few
D gene: -
J gene: TRBJ2-1
V gene: TRBV29-1

CDR3 DNA: TGCAGTGCTAGAGATGGTACGGTGAGCAATCAGCCCCAGCATTTT
CDR3 protein: CSARDGTVSNQPQHF
clone size: -
D gene: -
J gene: TRBJ1-5
V gene: TRBV20-1

CDR3 DNA: TGTGCCAGCTCACCACGTGGGGGACAGTCAGACACTGAAGCTTTCTTT
CDR3 protein: CASSPRGGQSDTEAFF
clone size: -
D gene: TRBD1
J gene: TRBJ1-1
V gene: TRBV18

CDR3 DNA: TGTGCCAGCAGTTTATCAGCTGAAGCTTTCTTT
CDR3 protein: CASSLSAEAFF
clone size: many
D gene: -
J gene: TRBJ1-1
V gene: TRBV12-3/TRBV12-4

CDR3 DNA: TGCAGTGCTAGAGATGACGGTAGCTCCTACAATGAGCAGTTCTTC
CDR3 protein: CSARDDGSSYNEQFF
clone size: -
D gene: -
J gene: TRBJ2-1
V gene: TRBV20-1

CDR3 DNA: TGTGCCAGCAGTCCAACACCAACGGGGCGCGGAGGCTACACCTTC
CDR3 protein: CASSPTPTGRGGYTF
clone size: -
D gene: -
J gene: TRBJ1-2
V gene: TRBV6-5

CDR3 DNA: TGTGCCAGCAGTACAGTGGGGGGGAATGAAAAACTGTTTTTT
CDR3 protein: CASSTVGGNEKLFF
clone size: few
D gene: -
J gene: TRBJ1-4
V gene: TRBV27

CDR3 DNA: TGTGCCTGGAGTGTACCCAACAGGACCCCCTACGAGCAGTACTTC
CDR3 protein: CAWSVPNRTPYEQYF
clone size: -
D gene: -
J gene: TRBJ2-7
V gene: TRBV30

CDR3 DNA: TGCAGTGCTAGAGTTGGAGACAGGGTCTATAATTCACCCCCCCACTTT
CDR3 protein: CSARVGDRVYNSPPHF
clone size: -
D gene: TRBD1
J gene: TRBJ1-6
V gene: TRBV20-1

CDR3 DNA: TGTGCCAGCAGCCAAGCCCGATATGGGAGCGGGAGATTCACAGATACGCAGTATTTT
CDR3 protein: CASSQARYGSGRFTDTQYF
clone size: -
D gene: TRBD2
J gene: TRBJ2-3
V gene: TRBV14

CDR3 DNA: TGTGCCAGCAGGTCCGGGACAGGGGTCCTCAATGAGCAGTTCTTC
CDR3 protein: CASRSGTGVLNEQFF
clone size: -
D gene: TRBD1
J gene: TRBJ2-1
V gene: TRBV6-5

CDR3 DNA: TGTGCCACCAGCAGAGCAGCAGGGCGGAATCAGCCCCAGCATTTT
CDR3 protein: CATSRAAGRNQPQHF
clone size: -
D gene: -
J gene: TRBJ1-5
V gene: TRBV15

CDR3 DNA: TGTGCCACCAGTGATACGGGCCGCTACAATGAGCAGTACTTC
CDR3 protein: CATSDTGRYNEQYF
clone size: few
D gene: -
J gene: TRBJ2-7
V gene: TRBV24-1

CDR3 DNA: TGTGCCAGCATCCATTGCGTCACTGCCCCCAACGAGCAGTACTTC
CDR3 protein: CASIHCVTAPNEQYF
clone size: -
D gene: -
J gene: TRBJ2-7
V gene: TRBV12-3/TRBV12-4

CDR3 DNA: TGCAGCGTTGAGGTCAATAGCATGGCAGATACGCAGTATTTT
CDR3 protein: CSVEVNSMADTQYF
clone size: many
D gene: -
J gene: TRBJ2-3
V gene: TRBV29-1

CDR3 DNA: TGCAGCGTTCCAAGCGGGAGGGCCTCCTACAATGAGCAGTTCTTC
CDR3 protein: CSVPSGRASYNEQFF
clone size: few
D gene: TRBD2
J gene: TRBJ2-1
V gene: TRBV29-1

CDR3 DNA: TGCAGCGTTGAAGGCGGTTGGGGAACCAATGAGCAGTTCTTC
CDR3 protein: CSVEGGWGTNEQFF
clone size: few
D gene: -
J gene: TRBJ2-1
V gene: TRBV29-1

CDR3 DNA: TGCAGTGCTAGAGATCCACCGAATGAAAAACTGTTTTTT
CDR3 protein: CSARDPPNEKLFF
clone size: -
D gene: -
J gene: TRBJ1-4
V gene: TRBV20-1

CDR3 DNA: TGTGCCAGCAGTGCAGCGGGAGGGGGCCACAATGAGCAGTTCTTC
CDR3 protein: CASSAAGGGHNEQFF
clone size: -
D gene: TRBD2
J gene: TRBJ2-1
V gene: TRBV6-4

CDR3 DNA: TGTGCCAGTCGACAGCAATATAATTCACCCCTCCACTTT
CDR3 protein: CASRQQYNSPLHF
clone size: -
D gene: -
J gene: TRBJ1-6
V gene: TRBV14

CDR3 DNA: TGTGCCAGCAGCGTGGGGGGGAATTTCGGCACAGATACGCAGTATTTT
CDR3 protein: CASSVGGNFGTDTQYF
clone size: few
D gene: TRBD2
J gene: TRBJ2-3
V gene: TRBV9